This T cell receptor beta chain was documented in a study of blood T cell repertoires in COVID-19. About the study: Whether acute or convalescent, the COVID-19 samples came from the United States, Italy and Spain. PBMCs, B-cell-depleted T cells, or T cells provided the cDNA or gDNA that made up the material.

Per the original methods: Estimates of nucleated cell counts were drawn from the amplification of reference gene primers. Produced via immunoSEQ multiplex PCR; TCRdb's table is partial and in-frame only. V and J calls and clone size are given by that table; D and trimming were obtained from the DNA. The sample carries over 25,000 clones, about 90% recorded once. This clone was counted a single time. Trimming stripped 6 bases from V and 5 bases from J, with 20 bases between. This CDR3 is built from 14 residues. Germline loops: CDR1 SQVTM, CDR2 ANQGSEA. The clonotype originates from a man in his 70s with active or convalescent COVID-19. Input material: peripheral blood. The chain has TRBV29-1 and TRBJ2-7; TRBD2 might be the D (7 bases). The CDR3 DNA is TGCAGCGTCGGAGGGGGAAGACTAGCCGACGAGCAGTACTTC. This codes for CSVGGGRLADEQYF.